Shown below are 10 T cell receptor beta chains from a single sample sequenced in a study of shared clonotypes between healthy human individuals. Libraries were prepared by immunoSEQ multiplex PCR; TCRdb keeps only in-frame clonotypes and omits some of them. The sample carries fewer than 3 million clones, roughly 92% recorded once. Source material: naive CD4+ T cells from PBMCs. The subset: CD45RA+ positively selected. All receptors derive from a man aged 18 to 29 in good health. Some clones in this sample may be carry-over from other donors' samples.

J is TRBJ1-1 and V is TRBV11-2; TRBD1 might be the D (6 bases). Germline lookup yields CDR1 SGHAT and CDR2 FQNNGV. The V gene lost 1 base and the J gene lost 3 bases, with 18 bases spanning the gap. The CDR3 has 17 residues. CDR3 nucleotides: TGTGCCAGCAGCTTAGGGGCCACAGGGTCCCGGGACACTGAAGCTTTCTTT. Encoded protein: CASSLGATGSRDTEAFF.

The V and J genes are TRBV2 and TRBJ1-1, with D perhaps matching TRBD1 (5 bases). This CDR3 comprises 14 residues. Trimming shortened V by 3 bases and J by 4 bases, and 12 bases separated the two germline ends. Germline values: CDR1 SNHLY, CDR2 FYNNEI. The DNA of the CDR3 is TGTGCCAGCAGTGATGGGGTTAGGGGCACTGAAGCTTTCTTT. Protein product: CASSDGVRGTEAFF.

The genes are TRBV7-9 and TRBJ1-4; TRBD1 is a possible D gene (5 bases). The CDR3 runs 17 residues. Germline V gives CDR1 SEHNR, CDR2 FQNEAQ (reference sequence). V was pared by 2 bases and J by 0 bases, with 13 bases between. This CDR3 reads CASSLIRASATNEKLFF. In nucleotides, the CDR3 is TGTGCCAGCAGCTTAATCAGGGCAAGTGCAACTAATGAAAAACTGTTTTTT.

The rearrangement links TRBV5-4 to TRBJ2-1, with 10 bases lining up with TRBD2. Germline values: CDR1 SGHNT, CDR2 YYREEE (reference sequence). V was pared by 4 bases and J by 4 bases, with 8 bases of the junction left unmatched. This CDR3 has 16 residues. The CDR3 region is CASSQEGLASYNEQFF. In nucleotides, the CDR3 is TGTGCCAGCAGCCAGGAGGGACTAGCGAGTTACAATGAGCAGTTCTTC.

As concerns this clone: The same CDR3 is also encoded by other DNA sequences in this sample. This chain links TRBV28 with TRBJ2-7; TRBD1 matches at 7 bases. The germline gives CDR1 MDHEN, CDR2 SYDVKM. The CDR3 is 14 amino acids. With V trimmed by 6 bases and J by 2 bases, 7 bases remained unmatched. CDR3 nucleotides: TGTGCCAGCAGCATCCGACAGGGCACCTACGAGCAGTACTTC. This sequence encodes CASSIRQGTYEQYF.

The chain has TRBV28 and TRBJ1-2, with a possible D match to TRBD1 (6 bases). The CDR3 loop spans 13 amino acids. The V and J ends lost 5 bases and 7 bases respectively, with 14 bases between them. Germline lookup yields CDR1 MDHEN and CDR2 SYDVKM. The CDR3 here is CASSPSGGAGYTF. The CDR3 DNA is TGTGCCAGCAGTCCCTCCGGGGGGGCTGGCTACACCTTC.

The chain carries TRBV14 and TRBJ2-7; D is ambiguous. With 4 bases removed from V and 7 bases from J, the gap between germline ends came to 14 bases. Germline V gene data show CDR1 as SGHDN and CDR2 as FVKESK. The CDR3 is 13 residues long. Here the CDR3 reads CASSLMTASEQYF. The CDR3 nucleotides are TGTGCCAGCAGCCTAATGACTGCCTCGGAGCAGTACTTC.

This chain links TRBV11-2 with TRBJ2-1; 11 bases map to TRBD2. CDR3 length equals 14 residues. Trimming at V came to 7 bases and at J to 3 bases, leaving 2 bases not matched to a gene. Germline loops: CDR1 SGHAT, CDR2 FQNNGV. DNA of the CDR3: TGTGCCAGCAAGACTAGCGGGATCTACAATGAGCAGTTCTTC. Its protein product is CASKTSGIYNEQFF.

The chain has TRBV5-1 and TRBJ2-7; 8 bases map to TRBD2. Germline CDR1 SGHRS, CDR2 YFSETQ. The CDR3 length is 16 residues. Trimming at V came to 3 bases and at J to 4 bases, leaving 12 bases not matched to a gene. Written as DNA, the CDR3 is TGCGCCAGCAGCTCACTAGGTAGCGGGAACGGGTACGAGCAGTACTTC. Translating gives CASSSLGSGNGYEQYF.

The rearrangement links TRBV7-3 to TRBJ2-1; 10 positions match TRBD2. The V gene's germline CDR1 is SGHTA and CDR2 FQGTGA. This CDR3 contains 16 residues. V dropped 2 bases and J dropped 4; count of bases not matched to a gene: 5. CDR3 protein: CASSLLAGAGYNEQFF. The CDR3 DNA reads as TGTGCCAGCAGCTTACTAGCGGGAGCGGGTTACAATGAGCAGTTCTTC.